This TCR beta chain comes out of a study of glioma-infiltrating T cells. Study-level points and caveats: Non-neoplastic patients had below-expected tissue-blood divergence, while all gliomas exceeded expectation. CDR3 overlap between tissue and blood was very small.

This clonotype showed up many times. Its cognate antigen is unknown. The CDR3 consists of 16 residues. The V segment lost 0 bases and the J segment 5 bases; nucleotides outside the gene matches: 8. Germline V gene lookup returns CDR1 ENHRY and CDR2 SYGVKD. The iRepertoire nested amplicon-rescue multiplex PCR amplified TCR alpha and beta CDR3s from RNA. For one-step reverse transcription and amplification, 100-400 ng of tissue mRNA or PBMC total RNA was used. Via MiXCR, TCRdb re-called the multiplex PCR reads, giving one row per CDR3 protein. The data show approximately 120,000 distinct CDR3 sequences, 20% to 30% seen once.

The source material was glioma tissue, nonneoplastic brain tissue, or PBMCs (not recorded which). The clonotype originates from a human donor with low-grade glioma or glioblastoma, undergoing nonglioma brain surgery, or in good health (not recorded which). The rearrangement uses TRBV10-3 and TRBJ1-2; 8 bases line up with TRBD1. In DNA, the CDR3 is TGTGCCATCAGTGAGTCGTCCGGGACAGGACGTTATGGCTACACCTTC. This translates into CAISESSGTGRYGYTF.